The 6 T cell receptor beta chains reported below all come from one sample, sequenced in a study of T cell responses to AZD1222 COVID-19 vaccine. Assay used: immunoSEQ multiplex PCR; TCRdb lists only in-frame clones, some missing. The sample yields 130,000 to 150,000 clones, about 92% seen once. Sample: peripheral blood, taken after recovery from COVID-19. The receptors here all came from an adult who had recovered from COVID-19.

The gene calls are TRBV28 and TRBJ1-1, with D possibly being TRBD1 (5 bases). Deletions cut 8 bases from V and 2 bases from J, with 6 bases between. The CDR3 length is 11 residues. The germline CDR1 and CDR2 sequences are MDHEN and SYDVKM. The CDR3 bases are TGTGCCAGCCAGGGAAACACTGAAGCTTTCTTT. It translates to CASQGNTEAFF.

This sequence joins TRBV6-5 and TRBJ2-7, with D perhaps matching TRBD1 (5 bases). The V and J ends lost 5 bases and 0 bases respectively, with 8 bases between them. The germline V gene has CDR1 MNHEY and CDR2 SVGAGI. The CDR3 is 13 amino acids. CDR3 loop: CASSQGSSYEQYF. DNA for the CDR3: TGTGCCAGCAGTCAGGGCTCCTCCTACGAGCAGTACTTC.

The chain is built from TRBV7-9 and TRBJ2-3; D is unresolved. Germline V lookup: CDR1 SEHNR, CDR2 FQNEAQ (reference sequence). V was shortened by 1 base and J by 2 bases, with 13 bases between the two germline ends. This CDR3 contains 16 residues. DNA for the CDR3: TGTGCCAGCAGCTTAGGGAATCAACGGGCCACAGATACGCAGTATTTT. It specifies CASSLGNQRATDTQYF.

This sequence joins TRBV2 and TRBJ2-3; 8 nucleotides align to TRBD1. The CDR3 consists of 15 residues. Germline V gives CDR1 SNHLY, CDR2 FYNNEI. V dropped 7 bases and J dropped 1; count of bases not matched to a gene: 7. In DNA, the CDR3 is TGTGCCAGCACTTTGGTGGGACAGGGCACAGATACGCAGTATTTT. It specifies CASTLVGQGTDTQYF.

V usage is TRBV6-1 and J usage is TRBJ2-7, with 7 bases fitting TRBD2. Looked up from germline, CDR1 is MNHNS and CDR2 is SASEGT. This CDR3 has 18 amino acids. V dropped 3 bases and J dropped 6; count of bases not matched to a gene: 20. The CDR3 spells CASSDIGHAGVSFSEQYF. As DNA, the CDR3 is TGTGCCAGCAGTGACATCGGTCACGCGGGAGTTTCTTTCTCCGAGCAGTACTTC.

The chain employs TRBV2 and TRBJ2-3, with TRBD2 matching over 8 bases. Germline CDR1 is SNHLY and CDR2 is FYNNEI. The CDR3 has 15 residues. After removal of 4 bases from V and 5 bases from J, the junction contained 8 bases not matched to a gene. The CDR3: CASSGAGEEGDTQYF. DNA of the CDR3: TGTGCCAGCAGTGGAGCGGGAGAGGAGGGAGATACGCAGTATTTT.